This TCR beta chain was recorded in a study of OX40 agonist ivuxolimab in advanced cancers. The wider study: The study enrolled dose-escalation patients with hepatocellular carcinoma, melanoma, renal cell or head and neck cancer.

V shed 6 bases and J 1 base; nucleotides not matched to a gene: 9. This CDR3 is built from 17 residues. Germline CDR1 reads SQVTM; CDR2 reads ANQGSEA. Blood sampling took place at baseline, cycle 4 day 1, and cycle 7 day 1. Clones were read by immunoSEQ multiplex PCR, and TCRdb kept only the in-frame ones, dropping some. This sample carries tens of thousands of clones, roughly 84% of them seen once, and the ten largest clones take 1% to 1.3%. The V and J genes are TRBV29-1 and TRBJ2-3, with 14 bases matching TRBD2. The sequences come from CD4+ or CD8+ T cells sorted from blood, collected in a trial of the OX40 agonist ivuxolimab. The source of this sequence is an adult with an advanced solid tumor such as melanoma, head and neck, liver or kidney cancer. The CDR3 DNA sequence: TGCAGCGTCCAGGGGACTAGCGGGGGAGCCGGCACAGATACGCAGTATTTT. This gives the protein CSVQGTSGGAGTDTQYF.